Listed here are 12 T cell receptor beta chains from one sample, sequenced in a study of Graves' ophthalmopathy and Graves' hyperthyroidism. The authors amplified TCR beta CDR3 regions from RNA transcripts. An initial RT-PCR round employing HTBI primers preceded a second-round multiplex PCR. TCRdb itself ran the multiplex PCR reads through MiXCR, one entry per CDR3 protein. Of roughly 1.1 million distinct CDR3 sequences listed, 35% to 45% are singletons. Sequenced material: peripheral blood or thyroid tissue (not recorded which). Receptors originate from an adult man with Graves' hyperthyroidism.

In this sample, this clonotype turned up a few times. Given a much more abundant clone one base away, this may be a read error. The chain has TRBV5-6 and TRBJ1-2, with D unresolved. V dropped 3 bases and J dropped 7 bases, with 13 bases sitting between them. Germline loops: CDR1 SGHDT, CDR2 YYEEEE. This CDR3 is built from 13 residues. The chain's CDR3 is CASSSPGVGGYTF. CDR3 DNA: TGTGCCAGCAGCTCCCCTGGTGTCGGTGGCTACACCTTC.

The rearrangement joins TRBV29-1 to TRBJ1-2; 10 positions match TRBD1. In germline, CDR1 is SQVTM, CDR2 ANQGSEA. Trimming took 6 bases from V and 0 from J; bases not matched to a gene: 4. This CDR3 spans 14 amino acids. The CDR3 sequence: CSVGQGEANYGYTF. For the CDR3, the DNA is TGCAGCGTCGGACAGGGGGAAGCTAACTATGGCTACACCTTC. The full variable domain, completed using reference TRBV29-1 and TRBJ1-2, is SAVISQKPSRDICQRGTSLTIQCQVDSQVTMMFWYRQQPGQSLTLIATANQGSEATYESGFVIDKFPISRPNLTFSTLTVSNMSPEDSSIYLCSVGQGEANYGYTFGSGTRLTVV.

As to this clonotype: A much larger clone is a single base away; this may be a read error. The genes are TRBV25-1 and TRBJ1-1, with 7 positions matching TRBD1. CDR3 length: 14 amino acids. V lost 5 bases to trimming and J lost 3 bases; unmatched junction nucleotides: 6. The germline V gene has CDR1 MGHDK and CDR2 SYGVNS. CDR3: CASSLGGLDTEAFF. The CDR3 DNA sequence: TGTGCCAGCAGTTTAGGGGGCTTGGACACTGAAGCTTTCTTT.

This clonotype was recorded at least ten times. The chain is built from TRBV6-5 and TRBJ1-5; a possible D gene is TRBD1 (5 bases). The CDR3 is 14 residues long. Germline CDR1 and CDR2: MNHEY and SVGAGI. The V and J ends lost 4 bases and 6 bases respectively, with 13 bases between them. CDR3 sequence (DNA): TGTGCCAGCAGTTCCTCAGGGTCGGGTCAGCCCCAGCATTTT. As protein: CASSSSGSGQPQHF.

The genes are TRBV9 and TRBJ2-7, with 11 bases identical to TRBD2. The CDR3 totals 15 residues. CDR1 is SGDLS and CDR2 is YYNGEE in the germline V gene. The ends lost 5 bases at V and 7 bases at J; junction bases unmatched: 11. CDR3 coding DNA: TGTGCCAGCAGTGCCTTTAGCGGGGGGGCCGGGGAGCAGTACTTC. Translation: CASSAFSGGAGEQYF.

This chain joins TRBV10-3 and TRBJ2-7; 7 nucleotides agree with TRBD2. V lost 7 bases and J lost 6; bases outside the gene matches: 3. There are 11 residues in the CDR3. Germline loops: CDR1 ENHRY, CDR2 SYGVKD. As DNA, the CDR3 is TGTGCCATCAAGCGGGAAGGCGAGCAGTACTTC. It translates to CAIKREGEQYF.

The genes are TRBV2 and TRBJ1-5; weak D call: TRBD1 (5 bases). There are 13 residues in the CDR3. Trimming took 6 bases from V and 9 from J, leaving 15 bases between them. The germline V gene encodes CDR1 SNHLY and CDR2 FYNNEI. Written as DNA, the CDR3 is TGTGCCAGCAGCCGGGACTGGTACTCGCCCCAGCATTTT. Translation: CASSRDWYSPQHF.

This clonotype showed up just a few times. V gene TRBV12-3 or TRBV12-4 combines with J gene TRBJ1-1; 7 nucleotides agree with TRBD1. V was clipped by 5 bases and J by 1 base; unmatched bases: 4. The CDR3 extends over 14 amino acids. CDR3 in DNA: TGTGCCAGCAGTACAGGGGCGGGGAACACTGAAGCTTTCTTT. Translation gives CASSTGAGNTEAFF.

The rearrangement joins TRBV15 to TRBJ1-3; D is uncertain. V was shortened by 1 base and J by 6 bases, with 10 bases between the two germline ends. Germline assignment: CDR1 LNHNV and CDR2 YYDKDF (reference sequence). The CDR3 sequence is 14 residues long. CDR3 DNA sequence: TGTGCCACCAGCAGAGCTGATGCCGCAAACACCATATATTTT. Its protein product is CATSRADAANTIYF. The full variable domain, rest sourced from reference TRBV15 and TRBJ1-3, is DAMVIQNPRYQVTQFGKPVTLSCSQTLNHNVMYWYQQKSSQAPKLLFHYYDKDFNNEADTPDNFQSRRPNTSFCFLDIRSPGLGDTAMYLCATSRADAANTIYFGEGSWLTVV.

The chain has TRBV20-1 and TRBJ2-7, with TRBD1 as a possible D gene (5 bases). V lost 2 bases and J lost 3, with 11 bases in between. Germline CDR1 DFQATT, CDR2 SNEGSKA (reference sequence). This CDR3 spans 13 amino acids. CDR3 nucleotides: TGCAGTGCTAGATCCCAAGGACACTACGAGCAGTACTTC. Its translation is CSARSQGHYEQYF.

The rearrangement joins TRBV19 to TRBJ2-7; TRBD2 aligns across 14 bases. The V segment lost 5 bases and the J segment 0 bases; nucleotides outside the gene matches: 9. The CDR3 has 18 residues. From germline, CDR1 is LNHDA and CDR2 SQIVND (reference sequence). Written as DNA, the CDR3 is TGTGCCAGTAGTCCGCCCTTTGGGACTAGCGGGAGCTCCTACGAGCAGTACTTC. This codes for CASSPPFGTSGSSYEQYF.

The chain links TRBV19 to TRBJ1-1, with TRBD1 identical over 7 bases. Germline V gene sequence: CDR1 LNHDA, CDR2 SQIVND (reference sequence). V lost 7 bases, J lost 1 base, and 6 bases stayed unmatched. The CDR3 runs 14 residues. The CDR3, as DNA: TGTGCCAGTACTCCAGGGGGGGCGAACACTGAAGCTTTCTTT. Protein product: CASTPGGANTEAFF.